Below, one T cell receptor (beta chain) is given with its context. In the source study's methods: Scientists estimated how many nucleated cells there were by amplifying reference gene primers. Libraries were prepared by immunoSEQ multiplex PCR; TCRdb keeps only in-frame clonotypes and omits some of them. Clone size and the V and J calls come from that table; the DNA yielded D and trimming. Here the sample spans 130,000 or so clones, about 86% being singletons. CDR3 size: 15 residues. Looked up from germline, CDR1 is LGHNA and CDR2 is YNFKEQ. V lost 0 bases and J 5 bases, leaving 11 bases between the germline ends. The data were taken from a study of blood T cell repertoires in COVID-19.

The specimen was peripheral blood. The chain has TRBV4-2 and TRBJ1-3; D not resolved. This clonotype was sampled from a woman in her fifties or sixties with acute or convalescent COVID-19. CDR3 in DNA: TGTGCCAGCAGCCAAGATAGCCTTTATAGAAACACCATATATTTT. Amino acid sequence: CASSQDSLYRNTIYF.